This is a list of T cell receptor beta chains from one sample in a study of T cells expressing NK-cell markers. TCRdb re-called the 5' RACE reads; every CDR3 protein appears as one record, without DNA. This table lists 500,000 to 700,000 distinct CDR3 sequences. Sequenced material: blood T cells: a sorted CD56 or NKG2C T cell subset, CD4+ or CD8+ T cells, or bulk PBMC T cells (not recorded which). The receptors derive from a man aged 18 to 30 in good health. Both conserved end residues are part of each CDR3.

J gene: TRBJ2-5; V gene: TRBV5-1; CDR3 protein: CASSSGRGVETQYF
J gene: TRBJ2-5; V gene: TRBV18; CDR3 protein: CASSPPPPGQETQYF
J gene: TRBJ1-4; V gene: TRBV10-3; CDR3 protein: CAISDGVGGREKLFF
J gene: TRBJ2-3; V gene: TRBV5-1; CDR3 protein: CASSFLNRETDTQYF
J gene: TRBJ1-2; V gene: TRBV15; CDR3 protein: CATSRDPGTAYGYTF
J gene: TRBJ2-2; V gene: TRBV5-1; CDR3 protein: CASSSSLAVNTGELFF
J gene: TRBJ2-3; V gene: TRBV29-1; CDR3 protein: CSVPDIAGSTDTQYF
J gene: TRBJ1-1; V gene: TRBV11-3; CDR3 protein: CASSEGTYTEAFF
J gene: TRBJ2-2; V gene: TRBV13; CDR3 protein: CASSRGSGALNKFANTGELFF
J gene: TRBJ1-2; V gene: TRBV7-9; CDR3 protein: CASSPNGFYTF
J gene: TRBJ1-1; V gene: TRBV5-6; CDR3 protein: CASSLERRTGSAFF
J gene: TRBJ2-4; V gene: TRBV20-1; CDR3 protein: CSAPTAGAAKNIQYF
J gene: TRBJ2-1; V gene: TRBV2; CDR3 protein: CASRRLADEQFF
J gene: TRBJ2-1; V gene: TRBV12-3/TRBV12-4; CDR3 protein: CASSLIGGAHNEQFF
J gene: TRBJ2-1; V gene: TRBV7-9; CDR3 protein: CASSLVEDHDEQFF
J gene: TRBJ1-2; V gene: TRBV29-1; CDR3 protein: CSAGERSWGYGYTF
J gene: TRBJ1-2; V gene: TRBV12-3/TRBV12-4; CDR3 protein: CASSWTGPLYGYTF
J gene: TRBJ2-3; V gene: TRBV3-1; CDR3 protein: CASSPTGVDTQYF
J gene: TRBJ2-1; V gene: TRBV6-5; CDR3 protein: CASSYGLADIYNEQFF
J gene: TRBJ2-3; V gene: TRBV11-2; CDR3 protein: CASSTWTGGLDTQYF
J gene: TRBJ1-4; V gene: TRBV7-2; CDR3 protein: CASSPRQSPNEKLFF
J gene: TRBJ2-7; V gene: TRBV28; CDR3 protein: CATSLAGRSYEQYF
J gene: TRBJ2-5; V gene: TRBV5-1; CDR3 protein: CASSEYPQETQYF